These 11 T cell receptor beta chains were all obtained from the same sample, sequenced in a study of blood T cell repertoires in COVID-19. Sequencing used immunoSEQ multiplex PCR; TCRdb keeps in-frame clones, though not all of them. The sample gives about 230,000 clones, approximately 89% of which show up once; roughly 4% is in the top ten. The sample comprised PBMCs or T cells enriched from blood (not recorded which). The receptors derive from a woman aged 30 to 39 with acute COVID-19.

The chain uses TRBV2 and TRBJ1-2; TRBD1 matches at 9 bases. V shed 9 bases and J 3 bases; nucleotides not matched to a gene: 8. The germline V gene has CDR1 SNHLY and CDR2 FYNNEI. The CDR3 has 14 residues. CDR3 bases: TGTGCCAGTTTAACGGGACAGGGATACTATGGCTACACCTTC. Protein: CASLTGQGYYGYTF.

This rearrangement joins TRBV19 to TRBJ2-5, with 8 bases identical to TRBD1. The CDR3 extends over 13 amino acids. The V gene's germline CDR1 is LNHDA and CDR2 SQIVND (reference sequence). The trim removed 10 bases at V and 5 bases at J, leaving 9 bases unmatched. DNA of the CDR3: TGTGCCACAACGACAGGGGCCGGGGAGACCCAGTACTTC. Protein: CATTTGAGETQYF.

V usage is TRBV29-1 and J usage is TRBJ1-2; maybe TRBD1 (5 bases). The CDR3 is 11 amino acids. Germline V gene sequence: CDR1 SQVTM, CDR2 ANQGSEA. Trimming pared 7 bases from V and 7 bases from J, leaving 13 bases between. CDR3 loop: CSAGQGLGYTF. For the CDR3, the DNA is TGCAGCGCCGGACAAGGGCTTGGCTACACCTTC.

The chain links TRBV27 to TRBJ1-2; D not resolved. The CDR3 contains 16 residues. CDR1 MNHEY and CDR2 SMNVEV come from the germline V gene (reference sequence). Trimming stripped 0 bases from V and 4 bases from J, with 15 bases between. The CDR3, as DNA: TGTGCCAGCAGTTTATCGGAGGCGAGGTCCATCTATGGCTACACCTTC. It codes for CASSLSEARSIYGYTF.

This chain connects TRBV10-3 to TRBJ1-3; D is undetermined. The V and J ends lost 4 bases and 0 bases respectively, with 13 bases between them. CDR1 and CDR2 from the germline V gene are ENHRY and SYGVKD. This CDR3 is built from 16 residues. As DNA, the CDR3 is TGTGCCATCAGTGCGGGTATTCGGGGCTCTGGAAACACCATATATTTT. Its translation is CAISAGIRGSGNTIYF.

This chain joins TRBV6-5 and TRBJ1-1; D might be TRBD1 (6 bases). V was trimmed by 1 base and J by 0 bases, leaving 9 bases between them. The CDR3 consists of 15 residues. In germline, CDR1 is MNHEY, CDR2 SVGAGI. The CDR3 sequence is CASSYFTGMNTEAFF. As DNA, the CDR3 is TGTGCCAGCAGTTACTTTACAGGGATGAACACTGAAGCTTTCTTT.

This chain joins TRBV6-5 and TRBJ1-5; 10 positions match TRBD1. CDR3 length: 15 amino acids. Germline CDR1 reads MNHEY; CDR2 reads SVGAGI. Trimming cost V 6 bases and J 2 bases; bases outside gene matches: 4. Here the CDR3 reads CASSAGTGGNQPQHF. CDR3 nucleotide sequence: TGTGCCAGCAGCGCCGGGACAGGGGGCAATCAGCCCCAGCATTTT.

The chain uses TRBV20-1 and TRBJ2-7; TRBD1 matches at 7 bases. The V gene's germline CDR1 is DFQATT and CDR2 SNEGSKA (reference sequence). V dropped 3 bases and J dropped 2; count of bases not matched to a gene: 10. The length of the CDR3 is 15 residues. CDR3 bases: TGCAGTGCTAGTGAACCGGGACAGTACCCCTACGAGCAGTACTTC. It codes for CSASEPGQYPYEQYF.

A few counts support this clone. The chain carries TRBV27 and TRBJ2-7; a weak D match, TRBD2 (5 bases). V lost 6 bases and J 7 bases, leaving 19 bases between the germline ends. The CDR3 runs to 14 residues. The germline CDR1 and CDR2 sequences are MNHEY and SMNVEV (reference sequence). The CDR3 nucleotides are TGTGCCAGCAGCGGCAGATTAATGGAGGCGGAGCAGTACTTC. Its translation is CASSGRLMEAEQYF.

The chain carries TRBV10-3 and TRBJ1-2, with D possibly being TRBD1 (5 bases). The CDR3 is 14 residues long. V was shortened by 4 bases and J by 8 bases, with 17 bases between the two germline ends. The germline gives CDR1 ENHRY, CDR2 SYGVKD. The CDR3 sequence: CAISGSGHEDGYTF. The CDR3 bases are TGTGCCATCAGTGGGTCGGGGCATGAAGACGGCTACACCTTC.

The chain combines TRBV5-1 with TRBJ2-5; D might be TRBD1 (6 bases). Germline-derived CDR1 and CDR2 are SGHRS and YFSETQ. V was pared by 4 bases and J by 4 bases, with 17 bases between. The CDR3 runs 15 residues. The CDR3 nucleotides read TGCGCCAGCAGCATAGGACAGTATAGGGCAGAGACCCAGTACTTC. Residues: CASSIGQYRAETQYF. Complete variable domain (other parts from reference TRBV5-1 and TRBJ2-5): KAGVTQTPRYLIKTRGQQVTLSCSPISGHRSVSWYQQTPGQGLQFLFEYFSETQRNKGNFPGRFSGRQFSNSRSEMNVSTLELGDSALYLCASSIGQYRAETQYFGPGTRLLVL.